A selection of T cell receptor beta chains follows, all from one sample in a study of blood T cell repertoires in COVID-19. The table came from immunoSEQ multiplex PCR; TCRdb's copy has only in-frame clones and leaves some out. There are about 190,000 clones in the sample; more than 85% occur only once, and 1% to 1.4% lies in the top ten. Sequenced sample: peripheral blood. The receptors derive from a man aged 30-40 years with acute or convalescent COVID-19. Each CDR3 is given with its conserved first and last residue. D genes are given only for firm matches. Size tells how often a clone was seen (once, few, many) or the class of an expanded clone, and some rows leave it out.

size	J	V	D	CDR3	DNA
once	TRBJ2-7	TRBV6-5	NA	CASSSGRAISYEQYF	TGTGCCAGCAGTTCCGGGCGGGCCATTTCCTACGAGCAGTACTTC
once	TRBJ2-1	TRBV4-1	NA	CASSQVLRGSYNEQFF	TGCGCCAGCAGCCAAGTTTTGCGGGGATCCTACAATGAGCAGTTCTTC
NA	TRBJ2-2	TRBV2	NA	CASEGTGGGELFF	TGTGCCAGCGAGGGTACCGGGGGCGGGGAGCTGTTTTTT
NA	TRBJ1-2	TRBV9	TRBD1	CASRAGTGFIGYGYTF	TGTGCCAGCAGAGCCGGGACAGGGTTCATTGGCTATGGCTACACCTTC
NA	TRBJ1-2	TRBV28	NA	CASSLASPYGYTF	TGTGCCAGCAGTTTGGCCAGTCCTTATGGCTACACCTTC
NA	TRBJ2-7	TRBV5-4	TRBD1	CASSLGQGLPGEQYF	TGTGCCAGCAGCTTGGGACAGGGCCTGCCAGGGGAGCAGTACTTC
once	TRBJ1-1	TRBV5-6	TRBD1	CASSPDRGRNTEAFF	TGTGCCAGCAGCCCGGACAGGGGACGGAACACTGAAGCTTTCTTT
NA	TRBJ1-2	TRBV30	NA	CAWSSSGGAGGYTF	TGTGCCTGGAGTTCCTCCGGGGGGGCGGGCGGCTACACCTTC
NA	TRBJ2-5	TRBV5-1	TRBD1	CASSLGRQGAVRETQYF	TGCGCCAGCAGCTTGGGGAGACAGGGGGCAGTTCGGGAGACCCAGTACTTC
NA	TRBJ1-1	TRBV18	NA	CASSPTWETGVAFF	TGTGCCAGCTCACCAACGTGGGAGACGGGAGTGGCTTTCTTT
NA	TRBJ2-7	TRBV13	NA	CASSLVTEFSYEQYF	TGTGCCAGCAGCTTAGTCACAGAATTCTCCTACGAGCAGTACTTC
NA	TRBJ1-4	TRBV2	NA	CASSGFGGESEKLFF	TGTGCCAGCAGTGGTTTCGGAGGGGAAAGTGAAAAACTGTTTTTT
once	TRBJ1-2	TRBV5-1	NA	CASSSVGAGDAPIYGYTF	TGCGCCAGCAGCTCGGTGGGGGCAGGGGATGCCCCCATCTATGGCTACACCTTC
NA	TRBJ2-4	TRBV2	NA	CASLGVVLAKNIQYF	TGTGCCAGCTTAGGGGTTGTGCTAGCCAAAAACATTCAGTACTTC
NA	TRBJ2-1	TRBV19	TRBD1	CASSTLGQGIPDNEQFF	TGTGCCAGTAGTACCCTCGGACAGGGGATCCCCGACAATGAGCAGTTCTTC
NA	TRBJ1-2	TRBV15	NA	CATSETIYRNYGYTF	TGTGCCACCAGCGAAACAATCTACAGGAACTATGGCTACACCTTC
NA	TRBJ1-4	TRBV6-5	TRBD1	CASSYQPGQINEKLFF	TGTGCCAGCAGTTACCAACCGGGACAGATTAATGAAAAACTGTTTTTT
NA	TRBJ1-1	TRBV7-9	NA	CASSGGALTEAFF	TGTGCCAGCAGCGGAGGTGCGCTTACTGAAGCTTTCTTT
few	TRBJ1-5	TRBV19	NA	CASTSWANQPQHF	TGTGCCAGTACGTCTTGGGCCAATCAGCCCCAGCATTTT
NA	TRBJ2-5	TRBV28	NA	CASSSGGGGQETQYF	TGTGCCAGCAGTTCTGGGGGAGGTGGCCAAGAGACCCAGTACTTC
NA	TRBJ1-4	TRBV30	NA	CAWSTGGPLVELFF	TGTGCCTGGAGTACGGGGGGTCCCTTGGTGGAACTGTTTTTT